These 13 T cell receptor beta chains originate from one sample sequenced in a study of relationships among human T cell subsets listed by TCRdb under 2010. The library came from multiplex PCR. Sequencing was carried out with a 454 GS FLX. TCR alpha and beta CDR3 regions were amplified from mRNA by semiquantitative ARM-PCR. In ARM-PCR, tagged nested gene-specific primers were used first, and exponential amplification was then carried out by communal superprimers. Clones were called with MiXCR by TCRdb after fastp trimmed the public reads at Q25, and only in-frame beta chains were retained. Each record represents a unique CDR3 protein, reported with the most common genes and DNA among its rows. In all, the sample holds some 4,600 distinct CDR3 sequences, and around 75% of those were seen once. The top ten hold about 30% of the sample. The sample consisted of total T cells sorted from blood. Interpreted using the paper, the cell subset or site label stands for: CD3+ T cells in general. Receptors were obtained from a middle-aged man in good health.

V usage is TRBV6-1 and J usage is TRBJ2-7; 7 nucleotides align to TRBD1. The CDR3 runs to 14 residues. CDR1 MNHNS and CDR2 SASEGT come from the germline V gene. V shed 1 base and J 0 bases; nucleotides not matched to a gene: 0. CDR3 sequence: CASSEGDSSYEQYF. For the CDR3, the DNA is TGTGCCAGCAGTGAAGGGGACAGCTCCTACGAGCAGTACTTC.

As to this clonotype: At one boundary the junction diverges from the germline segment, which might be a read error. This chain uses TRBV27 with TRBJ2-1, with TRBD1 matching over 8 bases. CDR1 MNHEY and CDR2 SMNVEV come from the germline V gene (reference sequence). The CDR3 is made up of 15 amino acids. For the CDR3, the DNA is TGCGCCAGCAGTTCGGACAGGGCCGGTTGCAATGAGCAGTTCTTC. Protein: CASSSDRAGCNEQFF.

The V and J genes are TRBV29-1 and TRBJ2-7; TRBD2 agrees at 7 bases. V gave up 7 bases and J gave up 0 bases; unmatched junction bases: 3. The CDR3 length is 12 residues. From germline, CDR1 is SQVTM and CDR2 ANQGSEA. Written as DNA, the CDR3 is TGCAGCGCAGCGGGAAGCTCCTACGAGCAGTACTTC. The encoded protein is CSAAGSSYEQYF.

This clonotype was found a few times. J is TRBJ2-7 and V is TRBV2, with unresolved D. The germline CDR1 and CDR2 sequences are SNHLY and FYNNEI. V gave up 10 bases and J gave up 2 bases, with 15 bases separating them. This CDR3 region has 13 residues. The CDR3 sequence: CATHQGPTYEQYF. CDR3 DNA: TGTGCCACGCATCAAGGTCCAACCTACGAGCAGTACTTC.

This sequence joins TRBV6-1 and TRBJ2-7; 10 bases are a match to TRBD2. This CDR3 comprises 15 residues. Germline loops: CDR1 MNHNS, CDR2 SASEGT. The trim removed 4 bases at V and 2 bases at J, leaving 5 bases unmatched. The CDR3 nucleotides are TGTGCCAGCAGTGTTTCTAGCGGGGGCACCTACGAGCAGTACTTC. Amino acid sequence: CASSVSSGGTYEQYF.

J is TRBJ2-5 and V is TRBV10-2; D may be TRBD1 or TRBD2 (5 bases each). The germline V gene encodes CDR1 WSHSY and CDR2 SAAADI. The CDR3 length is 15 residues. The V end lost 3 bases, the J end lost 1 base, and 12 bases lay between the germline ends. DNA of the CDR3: TGCGCCAGCAGTGACCAGGGACGGTCCCAAGAGACCCAGTACTTC. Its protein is CASSDQGRSQETQYF.

The CDR3 region is CSARDEKDPYGYTF. Written as DNA, the CDR3 is TGCAGTGCTAGAGATGAGAAGGATCCCTACGGCTACACCTTC. The chain combines TRBV20-1 with TRBJ1-2; D is undetermined. Per germline, CDR1 DFQATT and CDR2 SNEGSKA (reference sequence). V was shortened by 0 bases and J by 8 bases, with 16 bases between the two germline ends. The CDR3 covers 14 residues.

CDR3 sequence reads: CSALRTSGGTEQYF. In DNA form, the CDR3 reads TGCAGTGCTCTTAGGACTAGCGGGGGGACCGAGCAGTACTTC. The gene calls are TRBV20-1 and TRBJ2-7; 14 bases match TRBD2. The V segment lost 5 bases and the J segment 6 bases; nucleotides outside the gene matches: 6. The CDR3 is made up of 14 amino acids. Germline-derived CDR1 and CDR2 are DFQATT and SNEGSKA (reference sequence).

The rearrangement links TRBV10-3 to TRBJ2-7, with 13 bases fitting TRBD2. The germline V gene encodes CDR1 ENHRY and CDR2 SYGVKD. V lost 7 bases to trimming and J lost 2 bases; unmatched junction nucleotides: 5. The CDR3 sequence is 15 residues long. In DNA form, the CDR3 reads TGTGCCATCACCCCCGGACTAGCGGGGGCCTACGAGCAGTACTTC. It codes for CAITPGLAGAYEQYF.

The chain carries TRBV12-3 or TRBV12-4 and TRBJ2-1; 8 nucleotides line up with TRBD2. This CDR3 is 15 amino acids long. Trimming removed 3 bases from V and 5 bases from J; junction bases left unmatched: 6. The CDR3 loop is CASSFNLAGHNEQFF. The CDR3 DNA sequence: TGTGCCAGCAGTTTTAATCTAGCGGGTCACAATGAGCAGTTCTTC.

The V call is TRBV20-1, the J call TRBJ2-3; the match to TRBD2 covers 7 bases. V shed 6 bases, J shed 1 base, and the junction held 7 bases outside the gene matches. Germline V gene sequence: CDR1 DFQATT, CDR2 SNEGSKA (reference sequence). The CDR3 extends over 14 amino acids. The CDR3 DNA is TGCAGTGCCCTAGCGGCGGGGCGCACAGATACGCAGTATTTT. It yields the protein CSALAAGRTDTQYF.

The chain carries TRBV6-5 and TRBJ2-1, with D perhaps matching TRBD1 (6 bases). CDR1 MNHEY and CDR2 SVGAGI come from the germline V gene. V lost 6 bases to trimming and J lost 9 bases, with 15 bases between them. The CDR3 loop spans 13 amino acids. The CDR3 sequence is CASRAQGTGEQFF. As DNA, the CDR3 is TGTGCCAGCAGAGCTCAGGGGACGGGTGAGCAGTTCTTC.

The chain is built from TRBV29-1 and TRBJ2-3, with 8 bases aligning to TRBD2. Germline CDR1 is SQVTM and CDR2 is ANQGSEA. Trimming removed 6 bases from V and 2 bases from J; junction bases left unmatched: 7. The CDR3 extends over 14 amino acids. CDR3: CSVQAGATTDTQYF. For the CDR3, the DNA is TGCAGCGTGCAAGCGGGGGCCACCACAGATACGCAGTATTTT.